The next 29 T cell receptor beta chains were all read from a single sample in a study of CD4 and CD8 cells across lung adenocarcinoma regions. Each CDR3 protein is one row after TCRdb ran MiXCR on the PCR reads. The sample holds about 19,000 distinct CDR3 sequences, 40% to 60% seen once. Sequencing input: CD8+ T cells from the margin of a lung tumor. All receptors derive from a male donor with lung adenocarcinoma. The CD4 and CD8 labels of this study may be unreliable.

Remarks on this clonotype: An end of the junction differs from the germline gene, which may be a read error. In DNA, the CDR3 is TGTGCCAGCAGCCAGTCCCCCGGGACACAGCAGCTCTTC. It is translated as CASSQSPGTQQLF. V and J are TRBV4-2 and TRBJ2-1; perhaps TRBD1 as D (6 bases). The CDR3 has 13 amino acids. Germline V gene lookup returns CDR1 LGHNA and CDR2 YNFKEQ.

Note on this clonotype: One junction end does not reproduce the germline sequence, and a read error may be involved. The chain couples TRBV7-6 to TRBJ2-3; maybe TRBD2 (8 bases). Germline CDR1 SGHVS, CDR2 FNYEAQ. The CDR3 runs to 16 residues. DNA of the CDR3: TGTGCCACCAGGGGGAGCGGGAGTACTGACACAGATACGCAGTACTTT. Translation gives CATRGSGSTDTDTQYF.

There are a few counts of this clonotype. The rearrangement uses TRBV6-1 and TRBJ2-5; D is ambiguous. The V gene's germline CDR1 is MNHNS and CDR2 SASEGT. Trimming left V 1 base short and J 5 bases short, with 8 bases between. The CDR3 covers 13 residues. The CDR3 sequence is CASSEVRWETQYF. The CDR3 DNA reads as TGTGCCAGCAGTGAAGTTCGGTGGGAGACCCAGTACTTC.

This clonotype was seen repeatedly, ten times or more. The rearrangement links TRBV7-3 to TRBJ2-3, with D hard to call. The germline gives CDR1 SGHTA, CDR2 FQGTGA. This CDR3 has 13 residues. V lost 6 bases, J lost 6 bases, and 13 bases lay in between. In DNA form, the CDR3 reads TGTGCCAGCAGTCCCGGTGGGTGGGATACGCAGTATTTT. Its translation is CASSPGGWDTQYF.

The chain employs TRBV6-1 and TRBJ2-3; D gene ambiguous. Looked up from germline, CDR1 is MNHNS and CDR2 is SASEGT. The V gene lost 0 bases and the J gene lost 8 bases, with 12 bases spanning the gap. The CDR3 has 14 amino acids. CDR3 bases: TGTGCCAGCAGTGAAGCCTACGGTTTCGGTACGCAGTATTTT. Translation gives CASSEAYGFGTQYF.

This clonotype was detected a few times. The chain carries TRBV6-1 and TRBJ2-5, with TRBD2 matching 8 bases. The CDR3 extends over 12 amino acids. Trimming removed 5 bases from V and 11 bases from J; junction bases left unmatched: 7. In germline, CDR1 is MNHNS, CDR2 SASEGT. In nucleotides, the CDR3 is TGTGCCAGCAGTCAGACTAGCGCGGAGCAGTACTTC. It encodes CASSQTSAEQYF.

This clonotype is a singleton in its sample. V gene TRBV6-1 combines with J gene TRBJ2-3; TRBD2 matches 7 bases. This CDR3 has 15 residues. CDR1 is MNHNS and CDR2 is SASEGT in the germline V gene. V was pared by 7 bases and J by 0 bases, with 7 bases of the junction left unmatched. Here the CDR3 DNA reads TGTGCCAGCACGCTAGCGGCCCTTAGCACAGATACGCAGTATTTT. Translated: CASTLAALSTDTQYF.

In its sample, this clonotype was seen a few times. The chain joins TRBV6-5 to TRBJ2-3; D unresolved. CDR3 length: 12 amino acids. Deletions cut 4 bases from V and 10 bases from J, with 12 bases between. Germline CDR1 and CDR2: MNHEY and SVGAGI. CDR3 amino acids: CASSLDGQAQYF. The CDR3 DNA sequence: TGTGCCAGCAGTTTGGACGGCCAGGCGCAGTATTTT.

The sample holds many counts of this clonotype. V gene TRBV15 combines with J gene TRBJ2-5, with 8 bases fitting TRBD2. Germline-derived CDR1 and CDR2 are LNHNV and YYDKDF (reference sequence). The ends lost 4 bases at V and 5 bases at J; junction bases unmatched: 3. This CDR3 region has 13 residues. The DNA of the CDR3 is TGTGCCACCAGCACAATAGCGGGGGAGACCCAGTACTTC. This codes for CATSTIAGETQYF.

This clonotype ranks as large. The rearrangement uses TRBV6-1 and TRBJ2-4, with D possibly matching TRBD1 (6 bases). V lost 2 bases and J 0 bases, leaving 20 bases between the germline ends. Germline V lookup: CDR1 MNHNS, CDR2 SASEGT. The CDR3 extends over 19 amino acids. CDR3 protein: CASSEPGNRVLIAKNIQYF. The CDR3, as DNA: TGTGCCAGCAGTGAACCCGGCAACAGGGTCTTAATAGCCAAAAACATTCAGTACTTC.

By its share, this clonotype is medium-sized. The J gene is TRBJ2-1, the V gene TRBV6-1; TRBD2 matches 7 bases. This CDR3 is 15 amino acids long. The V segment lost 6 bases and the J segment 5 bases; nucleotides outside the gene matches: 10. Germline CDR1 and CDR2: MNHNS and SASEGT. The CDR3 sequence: CASSFGLEGNNEQFF. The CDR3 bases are TGTGCCAGCAGCTTTGGACTAGAGGGGAACAATGAGCAGTTCTTC.

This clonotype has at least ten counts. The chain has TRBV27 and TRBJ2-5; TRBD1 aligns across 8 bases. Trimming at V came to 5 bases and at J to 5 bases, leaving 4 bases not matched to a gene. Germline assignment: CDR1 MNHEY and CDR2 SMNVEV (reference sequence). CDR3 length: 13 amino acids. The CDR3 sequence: CASSPYRGETQYF. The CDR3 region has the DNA TGTGCCAGCAGTCCCTACAGGGGGGAGACCCAGTACTTC.

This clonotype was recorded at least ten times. CDR3 region: CASTLGTEAFF. CDR3 coding DNA: TGTGCCAGCACGCTGGGCACTGAAGCTTTCTTT. The chain joins TRBV6-1 to TRBJ1-1; D not certain. Germline CDR1 MNHNS, CDR2 SASEGT. Trimming left V 7 bases short and J 4 bases short, with 7 bases between. CDR3 length equals 11 residues.

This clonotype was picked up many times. CDR3 region: CASSYSKPWGLPYGYTF. As DNA, the CDR3 is TGTGCCAGCAGTTACTCAAAACCTTGGGGCCTCCCCTATGGCTACACCTTC. This chain connects TRBV6-5 to TRBJ1-2; TRBD1 is a possible D gene (5 bases). V lost 0 bases to trimming and J lost 4 bases, with 18 bases between them. Per the germline V gene, CDR1 is MNHEY and CDR2 is SVGAGI. The CDR3 consists of 17 residues.

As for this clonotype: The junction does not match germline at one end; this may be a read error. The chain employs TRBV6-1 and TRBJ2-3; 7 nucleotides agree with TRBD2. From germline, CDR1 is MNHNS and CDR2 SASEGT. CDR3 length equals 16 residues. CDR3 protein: CASREAGPGAKDTQYF. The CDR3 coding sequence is TGTGCCAGCCGTGAAGCGGGGCCGGGAGCCAAGGACACTCAGTATTTC.

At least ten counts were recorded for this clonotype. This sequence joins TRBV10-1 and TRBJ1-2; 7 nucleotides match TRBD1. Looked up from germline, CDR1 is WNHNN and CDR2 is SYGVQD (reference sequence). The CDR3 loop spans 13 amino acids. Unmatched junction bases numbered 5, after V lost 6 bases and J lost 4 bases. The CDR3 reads CASSPGQSYGYTF. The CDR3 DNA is TGCGCCAGCAGCCCGGGACAGTCCTATGGCTACACCTTC.

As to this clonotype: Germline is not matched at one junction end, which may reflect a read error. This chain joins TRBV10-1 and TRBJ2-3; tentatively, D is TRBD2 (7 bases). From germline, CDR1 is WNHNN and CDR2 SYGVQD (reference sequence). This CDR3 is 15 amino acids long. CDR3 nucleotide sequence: TGCGCCGGGGGGGAGGGGGGTTGGGGCACAGAGACGCAGTATTTC. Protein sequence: CAGGEGGWGTETQYF.

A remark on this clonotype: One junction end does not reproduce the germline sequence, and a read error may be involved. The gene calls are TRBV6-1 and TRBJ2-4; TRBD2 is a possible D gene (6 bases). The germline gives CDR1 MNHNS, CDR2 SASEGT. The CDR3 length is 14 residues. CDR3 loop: CRGTGVWAKNTQYF. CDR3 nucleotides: TGCCGCGGCACGGGGGTGTGGGCCAAAAATACGCAGTATTTC.

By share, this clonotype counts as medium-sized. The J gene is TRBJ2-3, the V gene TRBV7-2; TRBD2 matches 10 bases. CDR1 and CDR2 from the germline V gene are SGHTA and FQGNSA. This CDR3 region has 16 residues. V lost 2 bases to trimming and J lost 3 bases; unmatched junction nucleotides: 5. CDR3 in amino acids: CASSLSAGGPTDTQYF. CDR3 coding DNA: TGTGCCAGCAGCTTATCAGCGGGAGGGCCTACAGATACGCAGTATTTT.

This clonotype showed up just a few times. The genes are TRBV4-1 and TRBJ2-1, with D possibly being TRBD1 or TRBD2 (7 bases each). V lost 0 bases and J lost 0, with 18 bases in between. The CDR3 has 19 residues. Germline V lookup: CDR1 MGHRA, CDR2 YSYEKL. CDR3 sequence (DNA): TGCGCCAGCAGCCAAGAGAGCGGGACAGTTTCGAGCTCCTACAATGAGCAGTTCTTC. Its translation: CASSQESGTVSSSYNEQFF.

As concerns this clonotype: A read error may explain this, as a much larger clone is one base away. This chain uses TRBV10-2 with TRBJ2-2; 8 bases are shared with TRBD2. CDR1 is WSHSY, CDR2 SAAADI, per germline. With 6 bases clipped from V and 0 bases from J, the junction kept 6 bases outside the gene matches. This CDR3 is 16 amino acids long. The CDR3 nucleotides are TGCGCCAGCAGGTCCCCTAGCGGGTCGAACACCGGGGAGCTGTTTTTT. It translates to CASRSPSGSNTGELFF.

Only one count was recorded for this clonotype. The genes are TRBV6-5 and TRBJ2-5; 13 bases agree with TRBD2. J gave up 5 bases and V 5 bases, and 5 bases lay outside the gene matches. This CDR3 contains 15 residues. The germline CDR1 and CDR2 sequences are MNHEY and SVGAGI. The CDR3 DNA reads TGTGCCAGCAGTACTAGCGGGGGGGCACGGGAGACCCAGTACTTC. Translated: CASSTSGGARETQYF.

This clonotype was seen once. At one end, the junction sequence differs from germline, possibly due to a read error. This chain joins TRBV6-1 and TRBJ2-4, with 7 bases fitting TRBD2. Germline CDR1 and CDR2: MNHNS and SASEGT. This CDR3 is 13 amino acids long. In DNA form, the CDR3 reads TGTGCCAGGGGGCTGGGAGGGAAAAACACTCAGTACTTC. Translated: CARGLGGKNTQYF.

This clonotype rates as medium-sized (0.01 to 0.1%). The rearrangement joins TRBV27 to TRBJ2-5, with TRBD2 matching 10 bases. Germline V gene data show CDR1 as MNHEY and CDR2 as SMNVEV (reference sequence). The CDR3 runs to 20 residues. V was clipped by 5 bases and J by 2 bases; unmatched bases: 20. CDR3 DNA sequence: TGTGCCAGCAGTAGAGCCTCTAGCGGGAGAGGTTGGGGCCCACAAGAGACCCAGTACTTC. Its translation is CASSRASSGRGWGPQETQYF.

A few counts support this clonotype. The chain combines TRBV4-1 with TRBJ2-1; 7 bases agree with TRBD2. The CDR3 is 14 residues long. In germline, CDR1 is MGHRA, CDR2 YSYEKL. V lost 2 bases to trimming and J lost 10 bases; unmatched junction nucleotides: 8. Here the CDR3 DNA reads TGCGCCAGCAGCCAAACCTCACTAGCGCCAGAGCAGTTCTTC. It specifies CASSQTSLAPEQFF.

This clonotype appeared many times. The CDR3 DNA sequence: TGTGCCAGCAGTCGGGGTGCGCATGAGCAGTTCTTC. Amino acids: CASSRGAHEQFF. This chain connects TRBV27 to TRBJ2-1; the D gene is possibly TRBD2 (5 bases). The CDR3 consists of 12 residues. The germline CDR1 and CDR2 sequences are MNHEY and SMNVEV (reference sequence). The ends were cut back, 5 bases at V and 8 bases at J, with 10 bases in the middle.

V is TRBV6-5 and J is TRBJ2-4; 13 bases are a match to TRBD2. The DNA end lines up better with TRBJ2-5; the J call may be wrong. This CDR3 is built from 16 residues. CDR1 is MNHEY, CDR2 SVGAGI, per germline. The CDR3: CASSYRTSGGHGTQYF. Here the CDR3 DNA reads TGTGCCAGCAGTTATCGGACTAGCGGGGGCCATGGGACCCAGTACTTC.

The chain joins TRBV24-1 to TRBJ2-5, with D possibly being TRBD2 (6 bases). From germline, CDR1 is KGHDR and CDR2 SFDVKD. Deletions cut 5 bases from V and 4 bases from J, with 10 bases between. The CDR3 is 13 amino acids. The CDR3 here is CATSGNSGETQYF. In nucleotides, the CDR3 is TGTGCCACCAGTGGTAATAGCGGAGAGACCCAGTACTTC.

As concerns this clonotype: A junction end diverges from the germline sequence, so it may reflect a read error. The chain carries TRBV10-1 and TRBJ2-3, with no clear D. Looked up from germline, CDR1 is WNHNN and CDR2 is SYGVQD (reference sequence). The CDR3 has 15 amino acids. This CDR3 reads CASGEELWATNTQYF. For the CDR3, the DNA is TGCGCCAGCGGTGAGGAGCTGTGGGCCACAAACACGCAGTATTTC.